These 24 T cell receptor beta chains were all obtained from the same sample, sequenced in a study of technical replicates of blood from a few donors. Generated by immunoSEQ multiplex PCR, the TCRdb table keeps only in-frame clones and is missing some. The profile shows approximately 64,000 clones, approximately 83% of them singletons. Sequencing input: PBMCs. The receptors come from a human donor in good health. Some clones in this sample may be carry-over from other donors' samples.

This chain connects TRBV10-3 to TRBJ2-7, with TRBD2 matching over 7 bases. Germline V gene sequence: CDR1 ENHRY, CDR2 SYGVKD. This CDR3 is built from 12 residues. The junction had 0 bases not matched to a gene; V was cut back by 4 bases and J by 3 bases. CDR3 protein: CAISGTSYEQYF. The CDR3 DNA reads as TGTGCCATCAGTGGGACTAGCTACGAGCAGTACTTC.

CDR3 in DNA: TGTGCCAGCAGCCTCGGACAGACTCATGCAACTAATGAAAAACTGTTTTTT. Translating gives CASSLGQTHATNEKLFF. The chain joins TRBV5-8 to TRBJ1-4, with a weak D call TRBD1 (6 bases). Deletions cut 4 bases from V and 0 bases from J, with 16 bases between. Germline values: CDR1 SGHTS, CDR2 YDEGEE. This CDR3 is built from 17 residues.

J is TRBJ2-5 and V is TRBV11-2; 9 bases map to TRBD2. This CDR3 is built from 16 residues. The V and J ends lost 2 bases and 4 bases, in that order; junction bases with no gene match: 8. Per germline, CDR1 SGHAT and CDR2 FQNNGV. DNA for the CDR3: TGTGCCAGCAGCTTACTCGCGGGGGGGGCGGTAGAGACCCAGTACTTC. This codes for CASSLLAGGAVETQYF.

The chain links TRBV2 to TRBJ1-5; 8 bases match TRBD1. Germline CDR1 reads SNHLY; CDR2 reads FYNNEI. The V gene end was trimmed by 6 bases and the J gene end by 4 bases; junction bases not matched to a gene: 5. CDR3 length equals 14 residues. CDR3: CASRDRTGNQPQHF. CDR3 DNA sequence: TGTGCCAGCAGAGACCGGACAGGGAATCAGCCCCAGCATTTT.

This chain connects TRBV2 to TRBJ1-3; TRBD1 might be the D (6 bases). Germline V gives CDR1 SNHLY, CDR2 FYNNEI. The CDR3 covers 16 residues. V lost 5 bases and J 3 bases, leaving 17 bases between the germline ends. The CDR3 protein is CASSFERGGFGNTIYF. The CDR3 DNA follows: TGTGCCAGCAGTTTCGAAAGGGGGGGCTTTGGAAACACCATATATTTT.

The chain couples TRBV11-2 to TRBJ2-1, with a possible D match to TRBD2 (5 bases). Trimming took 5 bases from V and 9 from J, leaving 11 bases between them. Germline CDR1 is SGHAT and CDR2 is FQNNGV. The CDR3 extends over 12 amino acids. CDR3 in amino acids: CASSLDGGEQFF. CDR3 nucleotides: TGTGCCAGCAGCCTCGATGGAGGTGAGCAGTTCTTC.

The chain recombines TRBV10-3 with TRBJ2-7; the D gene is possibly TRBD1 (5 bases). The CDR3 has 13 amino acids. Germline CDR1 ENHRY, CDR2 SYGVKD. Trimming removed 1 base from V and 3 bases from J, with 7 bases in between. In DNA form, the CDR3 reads TGTGCCATCAGTGAGTTTAGGGGCTACGAGCAGTACTTC. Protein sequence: CAISEFRGYEQYF.

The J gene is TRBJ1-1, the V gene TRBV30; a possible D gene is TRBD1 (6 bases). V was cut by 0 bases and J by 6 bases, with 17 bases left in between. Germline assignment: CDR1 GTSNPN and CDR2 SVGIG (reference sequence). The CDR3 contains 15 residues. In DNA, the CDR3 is TGTGCCTGGAGTGTACACTGGGGGCGATCCGCTGAAGCTTTCTTT. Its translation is CAWSVHWGRSAEAFF.

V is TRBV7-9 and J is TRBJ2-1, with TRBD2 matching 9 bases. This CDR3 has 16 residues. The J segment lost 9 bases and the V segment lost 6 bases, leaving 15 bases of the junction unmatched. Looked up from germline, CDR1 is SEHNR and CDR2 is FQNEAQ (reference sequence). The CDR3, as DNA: TGTGCCAGCAGTGGAATTAGCGGGAGAATAAGCGGTGAGCAGTTCTTC. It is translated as CASSGISGRISGEQFF. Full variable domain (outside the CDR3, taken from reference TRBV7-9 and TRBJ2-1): DTGVSQNPRHKITKRGQNVTFRCDPISEHNRLYWYRQTLGQGPEFLTYFQNEAQLEKSRLLSDRFSAERPKGSFSTLEIQRTEQGDSAMYLCASSGISGRISGEQFFGPGTRLTVL.

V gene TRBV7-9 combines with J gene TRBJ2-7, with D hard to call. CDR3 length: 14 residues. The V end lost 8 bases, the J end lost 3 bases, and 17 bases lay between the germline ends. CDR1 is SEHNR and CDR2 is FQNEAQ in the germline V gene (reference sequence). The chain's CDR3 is CASSLLGDHYEQYF. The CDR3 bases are TGTGCCAGCTCGCTTTTAGGAGACCACTACGAGCAGTACTTC.

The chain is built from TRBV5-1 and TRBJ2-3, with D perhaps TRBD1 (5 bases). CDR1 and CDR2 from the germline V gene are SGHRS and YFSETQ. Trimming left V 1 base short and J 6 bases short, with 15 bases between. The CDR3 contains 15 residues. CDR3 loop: CASSLPAGNMDTQYF. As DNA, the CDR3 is TGCGCCAGCAGCTTGCCGGCAGGGAACATGGATACGCAGTATTTT.

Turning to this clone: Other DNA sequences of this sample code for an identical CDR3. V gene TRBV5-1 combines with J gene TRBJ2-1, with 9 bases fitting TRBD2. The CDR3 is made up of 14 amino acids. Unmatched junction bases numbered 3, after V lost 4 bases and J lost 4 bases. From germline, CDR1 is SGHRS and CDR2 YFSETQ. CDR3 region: CASSPSGGYNEQFF. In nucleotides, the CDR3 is TGCGCCAGCAGCCCCAGCGGGGGGTACAATGAGCAGTTCTTC.

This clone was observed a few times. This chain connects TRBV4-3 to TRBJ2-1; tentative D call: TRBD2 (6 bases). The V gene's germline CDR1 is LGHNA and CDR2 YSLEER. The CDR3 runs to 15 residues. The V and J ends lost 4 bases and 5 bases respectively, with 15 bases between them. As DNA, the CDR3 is TGCGCCAGCAGCCTAGGGACTGCCCCCGACAATGAGCAGTTCTTC. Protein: CASSLGTAPDNEQFF.

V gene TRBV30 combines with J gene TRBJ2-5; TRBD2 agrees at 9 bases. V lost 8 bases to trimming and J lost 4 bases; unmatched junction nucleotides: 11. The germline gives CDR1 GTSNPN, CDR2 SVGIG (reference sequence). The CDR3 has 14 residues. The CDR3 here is CAGRSAGGLETQYF. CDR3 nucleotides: TGTGCCGGCCGGTCCGCGGGAGGGTTAGAGACCCAGTACTTC.

As DNA, the CDR3 is TGTGCCAGCAGTGGGTCGGGACTCCCCCCTTCTAGCACAGATACGCAGTATTTT. Translating it yields CASSGSGLPPSSTDTQYF. The genes are TRBV27 and TRBJ2-3; possible D gene TRBD2, 6 bases. From germline, CDR1 is MNHEY and CDR2 SMNVEV (reference sequence). The CDR3 has 18 residues. V was clipped by 5 bases and J by 0 bases, with 21 bases between them.

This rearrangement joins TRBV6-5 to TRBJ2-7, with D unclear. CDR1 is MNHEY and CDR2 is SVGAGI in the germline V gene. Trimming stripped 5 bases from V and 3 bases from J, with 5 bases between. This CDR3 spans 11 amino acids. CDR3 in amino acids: CASSSNYEQYF. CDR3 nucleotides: TGTGCCAGCAGTAGCAACTACGAGCAGTACTTC.

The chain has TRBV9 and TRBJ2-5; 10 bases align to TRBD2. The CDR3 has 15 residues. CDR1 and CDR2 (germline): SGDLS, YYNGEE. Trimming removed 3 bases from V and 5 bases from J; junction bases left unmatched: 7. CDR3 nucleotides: TGTGCCAGCAGCGCTAGCGGGAGTTTGGTGGAGACCCAGTACTTC. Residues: CASSASGSLVETQYF.

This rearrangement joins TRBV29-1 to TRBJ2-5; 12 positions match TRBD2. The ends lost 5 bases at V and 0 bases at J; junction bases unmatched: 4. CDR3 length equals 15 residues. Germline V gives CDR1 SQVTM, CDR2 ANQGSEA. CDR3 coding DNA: TGCAGCGTTAACGGACTAGCGGGACACCAAGAGACCCAGTACTTC. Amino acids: CSVNGLAGHQETQYF.

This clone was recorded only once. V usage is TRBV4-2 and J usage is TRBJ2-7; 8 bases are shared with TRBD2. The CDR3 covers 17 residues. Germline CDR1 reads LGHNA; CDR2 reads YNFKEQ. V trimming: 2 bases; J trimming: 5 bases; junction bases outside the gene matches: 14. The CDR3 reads CASSQPGGGSGGDEQYF. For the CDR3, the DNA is TGTGCCAGCAGCCAACCCGGCGGGGGGAGCGGGGGCGACGAGCAGTACTTC.

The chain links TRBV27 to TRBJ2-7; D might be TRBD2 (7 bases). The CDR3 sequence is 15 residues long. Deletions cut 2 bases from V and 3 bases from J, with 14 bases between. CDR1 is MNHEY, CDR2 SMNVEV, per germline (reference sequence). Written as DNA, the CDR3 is TGTGCCAGCAGTTTAAAACAGGGAGGGGGCTACGAGCAGTACTTC. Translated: CASSLKQGGGYEQYF.

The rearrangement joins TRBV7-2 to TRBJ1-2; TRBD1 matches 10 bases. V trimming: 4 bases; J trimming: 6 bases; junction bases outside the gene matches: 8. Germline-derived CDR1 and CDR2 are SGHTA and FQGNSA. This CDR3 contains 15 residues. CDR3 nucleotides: TGTGCCAGCAGCTACGACTCCGGGACAGGGGATGGCTACACCTTC. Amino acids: CASSYDSGTGDGYTF.

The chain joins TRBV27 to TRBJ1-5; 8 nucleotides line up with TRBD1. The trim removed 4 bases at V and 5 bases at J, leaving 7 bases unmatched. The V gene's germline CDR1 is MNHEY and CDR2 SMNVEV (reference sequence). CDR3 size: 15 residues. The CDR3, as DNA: TGTGCCAGCAGTTCCATGGACAGGGTTGATCAGCCCCAGCATTTT. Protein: CASSSMDRVDQPQHF.

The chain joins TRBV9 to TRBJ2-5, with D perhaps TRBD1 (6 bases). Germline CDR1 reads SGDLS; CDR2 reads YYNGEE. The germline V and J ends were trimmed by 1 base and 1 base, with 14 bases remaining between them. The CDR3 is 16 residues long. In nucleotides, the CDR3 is TGTGCCAGCAGCGTATTAGGACAGACTGGCCAAGAGACCCAGTACTTC. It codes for CASSVLGQTGQETQYF.

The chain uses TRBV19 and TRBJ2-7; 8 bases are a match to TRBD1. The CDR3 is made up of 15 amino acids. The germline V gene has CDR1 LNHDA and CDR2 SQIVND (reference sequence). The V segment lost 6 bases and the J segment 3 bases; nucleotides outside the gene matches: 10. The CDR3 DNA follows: TGTGCCAGTAGCCCCCCGGGACAGGAAGGCTACGAGCAGTACTTC. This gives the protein CASSPPGQEGYEQYF.